This T cell receptor beta chain was retrieved from a study of shared clonotypes between healthy human individuals. Study background: The composition of the donors was a couple of women and a few men aged 18 to 49. The study's findings and limits: Relative to clonotypes present in all four donors, those not shared had lower generation probabilities.

HIV-negative, healthy adults without recent acute infections or vaccinations were the donors. Donors were Caucasian adults residing in Nashville, Tennessee, USA. This CDR3 region has 15 residues. The germline gives CDR1 ENHRY, CDR2 SYGVKD. Trimming stripped 5 bases from V and 8 bases from J, with 18 bases between. On this clone: Its antigen is as yet unknown.

The repertoire was sequenced with immunoSEQ multiplex PCR; TCRdb's copy has only in-frame clones and lacks some. Of roughly 700,000 clones detected, about 74% appear once; the ten largest clones hold 1.5% to 2%. The chain recombines TRBV10-3 with TRBJ1-4, with D perhaps matching TRBD1 (5 bases). The source material was memory CD4+ T cells sorted from blood. Specified subset: CD45RA-negative fraction. The TCR sequence derives from a woman younger than 45 in good health. The DNA for the CDR3 is TGTGCCATCAGTACCCCCGGGACGGGGGGAGAAAAACTGTTTTTT. Its protein is CAISTPGTGGEKLFF.